Shown below are 8 T cell receptor beta chains from a single sample sequenced in a study of glioma-infiltrating T cells after dendritic cell vaccination. This table comes from immunoSEQ multiplex PCR, and its TCRdb copy is limited to in-frame clones, with some not included. The table includes 100,000 or so clones, under 90% detected once. The starting material was blood, obtained before dendritic cell vaccination. Receptors were obtained from a human donor with glioblastoma.

The chain couples TRBV2 to TRBJ2-7; D is ambiguous. Germline CDR1 SNHLY, CDR2 FYNNEI. This CDR3 comprises 12 residues. Trimming took off 5 bases at V and 4 bases at J, with 9 bases between the two ends. CDR3 DNA sequence: TGTGCCAGCAGTCCCGACACTTACGAGCAGTACTTC. This gives the protein CASSPDTYEQYF. Using reference TRBV2 and TRBJ2-7 for the parts outside the CDR3, the full variable domain is EPEVTQTPSHQVTQMGQEVILRCVPISNHLYFYWYRQILGQKVEFLVSFYNNEISEKSEIFDDQFSVERPDGSNFTLKIRSTKLEDSAMYFCASSPDTYEQYFGPGTRLTVT.

This clone was found once. V and J are TRBV6-6 and TRBJ1-6, with TRBD1 matching 10 bases. The V segment lost 7 bases and the J segment 10 bases; nucleotides outside the gene matches: 7. This CDR3 has 14 residues. Germline-derived CDR1 and CDR2 are MNHNY and SVGAGI (reference sequence). The CDR3 coding sequence is TGTGCCAGCACCCAGACAGGGGGCGGATCACCCCTCCACTTT. This encodes CASTQTGGGSPLHF.

This chain joins TRBV2 and TRBJ2-1; 9 bases agree with TRBD2. This CDR3 comprises 16 residues. Germline CDR1 SNHLY, CDR2 FYNNEI. V was clipped by 2 bases and J by 10 bases; unmatched bases: 12. CDR3 residues: CASSELWLAGPGEQFF. CDR3 coding DNA: TGTGCCAGCAGTGAACTCTGGCTAGCGGGACCCGGCGAGCAGTTCTTC.

The gene calls are TRBV5-6 and TRBJ2-2; D is possibly TRBD2 (6 bases). The V end lost 4 bases, the J end lost 6 bases, and 19 bases lay between the germline ends. CDR3 length equals 16 residues. Germline V gene sequence: CDR1 SGHDT, CDR2 YYEEEE. Here the CDR3 DNA reads TGTGCCAGCAGCCCACTCCCGGGAGCCGTCGCCGGGGAGCTGTTTTTT. The encoded protein is CASSPLPGAVAGELFF.

This sequence joins TRBV29-1 and TRBJ1-2; D remains unclear. CDR1 is SQVTM, CDR2 ANQGSEA, per germline. The CDR3 length is 11 residues. The V end was cut by 4 bases, the J end by 8 bases, with 11 bases between. The CDR3 bases are TGCAGCGTTGGGGAGTGGTGGGGCTACACCTTC. Translation: CSVGEWWGYTF.

This clone turned up a few times. The rearrangement joins TRBV13 to TRBJ2-7, with TRBD1 matching 7 bases. This CDR3 spans 15 amino acids. Trimming removed 4 bases from V and 4 bases from J; junction bases left unmatched: 10. Germline V gene lookup returns CDR1 PRHDT and CDR2 FYEKMQ (reference sequence). The CDR3 is CASSYDKQGLYEQYF. In DNA, the CDR3 is TGTGCCAGCAGCTACGATAAACAGGGGTTATACGAGCAGTACTTC.

The rearrangement uses TRBV2 and TRBJ2-4; 9 bases align to TRBD1. The CDR3 extends over 13 amino acids. V lost 8 bases to trimming and J lost 8 bases; unmatched junction nucleotides: 7. CDR1 is SNHLY, CDR2 FYNNEI, per germline. CDR3 bases: TGTGCCAGCGGGACAGGGACCCTCGACATTCAGTACTTC. Translated: CASGTGTLDIQYF.

The chain carries TRBV2 and TRBJ1-4, with a possible D match to TRBD1 (5 bases). The ends were cut back, 4 bases at V and 8 bases at J, with 8 bases in the middle. CDR1 and CDR2 (germline): SNHLY, FYNNEI. The CDR3 sequence is 12 residues long. The CDR3 DNA is TGTGCCAGCAGTGGGACATGGGAAAAACTGTTTTTT. This encodes CASSGTWEKLFF.